The 12 T cell receptor beta chains below all came from one sample that was sequenced in a study of T cell changes during pregnancy in multiple sclerosis. The protocol was immunoSEQ multiplex PCR, while the TCRdb copy is restricted to in-frame clones and leaves out a portion. The sample includes nearly 110,000 clones, roughly 90% of them seen just once. The specimen was peripheral blood, collected in the third trimester of pregnancy. The receptors derive from a female donor in good health, enrolled as a control in a pregnancy study.

V gene TRBV4-3 combines with J gene TRBJ1-4; D is ambiguous. The CDR3 sequence is 15 residues long. Between the trimmed V and J ends, which lost 3 bases and 0 bases, there was a span of 8 bases. The germline CDR1 and CDR2 sequences are LGHNA and YSLEER. The CDR3 DNA reads as TGCGCCAGCAGCCAGGGGAGGGCAACTAATGAAAAACTGTTTTTT. Translation gives CASSQGRATNEKLFF.

This clone was recorded once. The chain links TRBV2 to TRBJ2-3; D is undetermined. Germline V gene sequence: CDR1 SNHLY, CDR2 FYNNEI. This CDR3 is built from 15 residues. Trimming took 4 bases from V and 4 from J, leaving 15 bases between them. In nucleotides, the CDR3 is TGTGCCAGCAGTGCGCTCTACGCCCTACCAGATACGCAGTATTTT. It codes for CASSALYALPDTQYF.

The genes are TRBV19 and TRBJ2-7; D is ambiguous. V lost 1 base and J 3 bases, leaving 4 bases between the germline ends. Germline CDR1 and CDR2: LNHDA and SQIVND (reference sequence). The CDR3 length is 12 residues. The CDR3: CASSIVGYEQYF. For the CDR3, the DNA is TGTGCCAGTAGTATAGTCGGCTACGAGCAGTACTTC.

This clone was picked up one time. The V call is TRBV6-1, the J call TRBJ1-6, with a tentative D call TRBD1 (6 bases). This CDR3 has 15 amino acids. Trimming shortened V by 3 bases and J by 7 bases, and 13 bases separated the two germline ends. In germline, CDR1 is MNHNS, CDR2 SASEGT. CDR3 DNA: TGTGCCAGCAGTGAGGGGGGGCCGGGGAATTCACCCCTCCACTTT. Encoded protein: CASSEGGPGNSPLHF.

The chain has TRBV13 and TRBJ1-3; weak D call: TRBD1 (6 bases). The CDR3 is 17 amino acids. V dropped 4 bases and J dropped 0 bases, with 16 bases sitting between them. Germline loops: CDR1 PRHDT, CDR2 FYEKMQ (reference sequence). CDR3 sequence reads: CASSSSGAGPSGNTIYF. In DNA form, the CDR3 reads TGTGCCAGCAGCTCCTCAGGGGCAGGCCCCTCTGGAAACACCATATATTTT.

This clone turned up a few times. The chain couples TRBV4-1 to TRBJ1-5; D is unresolved. Germline CDR1 and CDR2: MGHRA and YSYEKL. The CDR3 is made up of 14 amino acids. V was shortened by 0 bases and J by 4 bases, with 7 bases between the two germline ends. The DNA of the CDR3 is TGCGCCAGCAGCCAAGACAGGCAAAATCAGCCCCAGCATTTT. Its protein is CASSQDRQNQPQHF.

The chain carries TRBV6-5 and TRBJ2-7; TRBD1 aligns across 7 bases. V lost 6 bases to trimming and J lost 0 bases; unmatched junction nucleotides: 8. This CDR3 contains 15 residues. Germline V gene data show CDR1 as MNHEY and CDR2 as SVGAGI. This CDR3 reads CASRSGQVISYEQYF. The CDR3 coding sequence is TGTGCCAGCAGATCCGGACAGGTAATCTCCTACGAGCAGTACTTC.

V gene TRBV6-5 combines with J gene TRBJ2-3; 8 bases agree with TRBD1. J lost 1 base, V lost 3 bases, and 6 bases had no gene match. This CDR3 is 16 amino acids long. Germline assignment: CDR1 MNHEY and CDR2 SVGAGI. For the CDR3, the DNA is TGTGCCAGCAGTTATTCGACAGGGGAGGGCACAGATACGCAGTATTTT. It translates to CASSYSTGEGTDTQYF.

The rearrangement links TRBV30 to TRBJ1-2, with D possibly being TRBD1 (6 bases). Germline assignment: CDR1 GTSNPN and CDR2 SVGIG (reference sequence). V was pared by 2 bases and J by 0 bases, with 13 bases between. The length of the CDR3 is 15 residues. This CDR3 is CAWSTGPRTNYGYTF. The CDR3 bases are TGTGCCTGGAGTACAGGGCCACGAACTAACTATGGCTACACCTTC.

This chain connects TRBV7-2 to TRBJ1-2; possible D gene TRBD1, 6 bases. The CDR3 loop spans 15 amino acids. CDR1 SGHTA and CDR2 FQGNSA come from the germline V gene. Trimming removed 4 bases at V and 4 bases at J, with 16 bases between. The DNA for the CDR3 is TGTGCCAGCAGCTCACCCACAGGGATTTTCTATGGCTACACCTTC. Protein: CASSSPTGIFYGYTF. The full variable domain, with the rest looked up from reference TRBV7-2 and TRBJ1-2, is GAGVSQSPSNKVTEKGKDVELRCDPISGHTALYWYRQSLGQGLEFLIYFQGNSAPDKSGLPSDRFSAERTGGSVSTLTIQRTQQEDSAVYLCASSSPTGIFYGYTFGSGTRLTVV.

CDR3 loop: CASSVGLRDQETQYF. CDR3 bases: TGTGCCAGCAGCGTAGGTCTCAGGGACCAAGAGACCCAGTACTTC. The rearrangement joins TRBV9 to TRBJ2-5, with D tentatively TRBD1 (5 bases). Per the germline V gene, CDR1 is SGDLS and CDR2 is YYNGEE. Trimming cost V 0 bases and J 0 bases, with 9 bases left between them. The CDR3 runs 15 residues.

The DNA for the CDR3 is TGTGCCAGCCGATGGGACAGAGGGACGAACACTGAAGCTTTCTTT. This codes for CASRWDRGTNTEAFF. The genes are TRBV11-3 and TRBJ1-1; 7 bases fit TRBD1. J gave up 1 base and V 8 bases, and 10 bases lay outside the gene matches. This CDR3 has 15 amino acids. Germline V gene sequence: CDR1 SGHNT, CDR2 YENEEA.